The entry that follows covers one T cell receptor beta chain sequence. Antigen specificity is unknown. The method was immunoSEQ multiplex PCR; TCRdb's version includes in-frame clones alone and lacks a portion of them. The sample lists 2,500,000 or so clones; under 95% were seen once. With 8 bases removed from V and 5 bases from J, the gap between germline ends came to 16 bases. Germline values: CDR1 MNHNS, CDR2 SASEGT. This CDR3 is 13 amino acids long. The sample belongs to a study of shared clonotypes between healthy human individuals. On the study more broadly: CD4 naive and CD4 memory each took three plates per donor, while CD8 naive took two and CD8 memory one.

Findings and caveats of the study: Relative to memory subsets, naive subsets generally showed larger estimated richness.

Sequencing was performed on naive CD4+ T cells from PBMCs. Specified subset: CD45RA+ positively selected. J is TRBJ2-7 and V is TRBV6-1, with TRBD2 as a possible D gene (6 bases). The TCR sequence derives from a man aged 18 to 30 in good health. Some clones in this sample may be carry-over from other donors' samples. This CDR3 reads CASVSGDPHEQYF. In DNA, the CDR3 is TGTGCCAGCGTGTCGGGAGATCCCCACGAGCAGTACTTC.